Each of the 31 T cell receptor beta chains below was sequenced from the same sample in a study of control samples from healthy donors and cancer patients. Method: immunoSEQ multiplex PCR; TCRdb's copy keeps in-frame clones and lacks some. The sample comprises about 170,000 clones, 80% to 95% of which are singletons, and 2% to 2.5% rests with the top ten. What was sequenced was blood. The receptors here all came from a woman in her thirties or forties in good health.

The gene calls are TRBV7-9 and TRBJ2-7; D not certain. This CDR3 is 15 amino acids long. V lost 5 bases and J 0 bases, leaving 14 bases between the germline ends. Looked up from germline, CDR1 is SEHNR and CDR2 is FQNEAQ (reference sequence). The CDR3 nucleotides read TGTGCCAGCAGCCGCGACGGATTTAGCTCCTACGAGCAGTACTTC. Its protein product is CASSRDGFSSYEQYF.

This clone was recorded only once. The chain is built from TRBV4-1 and TRBJ2-7, with D possibly matching TRBD1 (5 bases). Germline loops: CDR1 MGHRA, CDR2 YSYEKL. V lost 4 bases to trimming and J lost 2 bases, with 15 bases between them. The CDR3 extends over 15 amino acids. CDR3: CASSREDSSTYEQYF. Written as DNA, the CDR3 is TGCGCCAGCAGCCGGGAAGACAGTTCTACCTACGAGCAGTACTTC.

CDR3 region: CSARGGDDYGYTF. The CDR3 DNA sequence: TGCAGCGCTCGGGGGGGCGATGACTATGGCTACACCTTC. The chain recombines TRBV29-1 with TRBJ1-2, with D possibly matching TRBD1 (6 bases). V was trimmed by 7 bases and J by 3 bases, leaving 15 bases between them. This CDR3 is built from 13 residues. CDR1 is SQVTM and CDR2 is ANQGSEA in the germline V gene.

The chain joins TRBV28 to TRBJ2-1, with 8 bases fitting TRBD2. V was pared by 5 bases and J by 4 bases, with 4 bases of the junction left unmatched. Germline V gene sequence: CDR1 MDHEN, CDR2 SYDVKM. The CDR3 extends over 14 amino acids. The CDR3 loop is CASSLAGGYNEQFF. The CDR3 nucleotides read TGTGCCAGCAGTCTGGCGGGGGGTTACAATGAGCAGTTCTTC.

This chain uses TRBV2 with TRBJ2-4; 9 positions match TRBD1. Germline V gene sequence: CDR1 SNHLY, CDR2 FYNNEI. The V segment lost 3 bases and the J segment 11 bases; nucleotides outside the gene matches: 5. The CDR3 spans 13 residues. The CDR3, as DNA: TGTGCCAGCAGTGAGATACAGGGGGCGGTTCAGTACTTC. It specifies CASSEIQGAVQYF.

A remark on this clone: The same CDR3 also results from other DNA sequences found in this sample. This chain joins TRBV3-1 (or the pseudogene TRBV3-2) and TRBJ1-6; 8 bases are a match to TRBD1. The germline V gene encodes CDR1 LGHDT and CDR2 YNNKEL (reference sequence). V shed 1 base and J 9 bases; nucleotides not matched to a gene: 5. The CDR3 length is 15 residues. CDR3 sequence: CASSQADRDFSPLHF. The CDR3 DNA is TGTGCCAGCAGCCAAGCGGACAGGGACTTTTCACCCCTCCACTTT.

This clone was detected only a few times. The V call is TRBV6-4, the J call TRBJ2-5; TRBD2 agrees at 11 bases. The trim removed 2 bases at V and 1 base at J, leaving 0 bases unmatched. Germline V CDR1 and CDR2: MRHNA, SNTAGT. The CDR3 runs to 15 residues. The DNA of the CDR3 is TGTGCCAGCAGTGACGGACTAGCGGGCCAAGAGACCCAGTACTTC. Its translation is CASSDGLAGQETQYF.

This chain connects TRBV19 to TRBJ2-3, with TRBD2 as a possible D gene (6 bases). Trimming pared 3 bases from V and 8 bases from J, leaving 18 bases between. The CDR3 is made up of 15 amino acids. CDR1 is LNHDA and CDR2 is SQIVND in the germline V gene (reference sequence). CDR3 sequence: CASSIVAGGRGTQYF. CDR3 DNA sequence: TGTGCCAGTAGTATTGTGGCCGGGGGTAGGGGTACGCAGTATTTT.

The chain links TRBV3-1 (or the pseudogene TRBV3-2) to TRBJ1-3; D call uncertain. The V end was cut by 4 bases, the J end by 0 bases, with 13 bases between. The CDR3 sequence is 16 residues long. Germline CDR1 reads LGHDT; CDR2 reads YNNKEL (reference sequence). The CDR3 region has the DNA TGTGCCAGCAGCCGCGGTGGGGTTCGCTCTGGAAACACCATATATTTT. Translating gives CASSRGGVRSGNTIYF.

The genes are TRBV7-2 and TRBJ1-2, with D unclear. Germline V gives CDR1 SGHTA, CDR2 FQGNSA. CDR3 size: 16 residues. Trimming removed 3 bases at V and 0 bases at J, with 14 bases between. The CDR3 bases are TGTGCCAGCAGCTTCTATCCCGGGCCCTCTAACTATGGCTACACCTTC. It is translated as CASSFYPGPSNYGYTF.

This chain connects TRBV9 to TRBJ2-1; 9 bases agree with TRBD2. This CDR3 comprises 15 residues. The germline CDR1 and CDR2 sequences are SGDLS and YYNGEE. V was clipped by 3 bases and J by 3 bases; unmatched bases: 4. The CDR3 coding sequence is TGTGCCAGCAGCGGTCGGACTAGCGACTACAATGAGCAGTTCTTC. Its protein is CASSGRTSDYNEQFF.

This clone was seen a few times. The gene calls are TRBV18 and TRBJ2-1, with D possibly matching TRBD2 (5 bases). With 3 bases removed from V and 5 bases from J, the gap between germline ends came to 14 bases. The CDR3 sequence is 15 residues long. Germline CDR1 reads KGHSH; CDR2 reads LQKENI. The CDR3: CASSPRVALDNEQFF. The CDR3 bases are TGTGCCAGCTCACCGAGGGTGGCGTTGGACAATGAGCAGTTCTTC.

V gene TRBV6-5 combines with J gene TRBJ1-1; 9 bases are a match to TRBD1. There are 13 residues in the CDR3. In germline, CDR1 is MNHEY, CDR2 SVGAGI. Trimming cost V 8 bases and J 3 bases; bases outside gene matches: 4. CDR3 protein: CASLGQGYTEAFF. CDR3 sequence (DNA): TGTGCCAGCTTGGGACAGGGTTACACTGAAGCTTTCTTT.

The J gene is TRBJ1-3, the V gene TRBV6-5, with TRBD1 identical over 7 bases. The length of the CDR3 is 15 residues. V was clipped by 6 bases and J by 2 bases; unmatched bases: 7. Germline-derived CDR1 and CDR2 are MNHEY and SVGAGI. This chain's CDR3 is CASSRTGVTGNTIYF. DNA for the CDR3: TGTGCCAGCAGCCGTACAGGGGTTACTGGAAACACCATATATTTT.

The rearrangement uses TRBV6-5 and TRBJ1-1, with D maybe TRBD1 (6 bases). Trimming took 2 bases from V and 5 from J, leaving 15 bases between them. Germline CDR1 MNHEY, CDR2 SVGAGI. There are 15 residues in the CDR3. The CDR3 DNA is TGTGCCAGCAGTTACGTTGAGGGGGAGGGGACTGAAGCTTTCTTT. This gives the protein CASSYVEGEGTEAFF.

The genes are TRBV19 and TRBJ1-4; D call uncertain. Trimming took off 1 base at V and 7 bases at J, with 7 bases between the two ends. Per the germline V gene, CDR1 is LNHDA and CDR2 is SQIVND (reference sequence). This CDR3 is built from 13 residues. CDR3 sequence: CASSIASGEKLFF. The CDR3 region has the DNA TGTGCCAGTAGTATAGCGAGTGGTGAAAAACTGTTTTTT.

This clone appeared a few times. This chain uses TRBV4-2 with TRBJ1-3; D is unclear. The CDR3 contains 13 residues. V was pared by 3 bases and J by 0 bases, with 3 bases between. Germline V gives CDR1 LGHNA, CDR2 YNFKEQ. As DNA, the CDR3 is TGTGCCAGCAGCCACAGCTCTGGAAACACCATATATTTT. Its translation: CASSHSSGNTIYF.

The chain couples TRBV24-1 to TRBJ2-5; D unclear. The CDR3 runs to 13 residues. CDR1 is KGHDR, CDR2 SFDVKD, per germline. The V and J ends lost 3 bases and 5 bases respectively, with 9 bases between them. The CDR3 loop is CATSDPSDETQYF. As DNA, the CDR3 is TGTGCCACCAGTGATCCCAGCGACGAGACCCAGTACTTC.

This chain uses TRBV18 with TRBJ1-4; D remains unclear. Trimming shortened V by 2 bases and J by 7 bases, and 11 bases separated the two germline ends. The CDR3 sequence is 14 residues long. Per the germline V gene, CDR1 is KGHSH and CDR2 is LQKENI. CDR3: CASSPRMGIEKLFF. CDR3 sequence (DNA): TGTGCCAGCTCACCAAGGATGGGGATTGAAAAACTGTTTTTT.

The chain employs TRBV7-8 and TRBJ2-5; D may be TRBD2 (5 bases). The CDR3 contains 13 residues. V lost 6 bases, J lost 5 bases, and 13 bases lay in between. Germline V gene lookup returns CDR1 SGHVS and CDR2 FQNEAQ. This CDR3 is CASRRGYRETQYF. CDR3 DNA sequence: TGTGCCAGCAGGAGAGGGTATCGGGAGACCCAGTACTTC.

V and J are TRBV7-3 and TRBJ2-3, with 7 positions matching TRBD2. The CDR3 loop spans 14 amino acids. The J segment lost 3 bases and the V segment lost 0 bases, leaving 0 bases of the junction unmatched. Per the germline V gene, CDR1 is SGHTA and CDR2 is FQGTGA. CDR3: CASSLTGGTDTQYF. CDR3 DNA: TGTGCCAGCAGCTTAACGGGGGGGACAGATACGCAGTATTTT.

J is TRBJ1-1 and V is TRBV12-3 or TRBV12-4; D remains unclear. V lost 5 bases, J lost 4 bases, and 11 bases lay in between. The CDR3 is made up of 13 amino acids. The CDR3, as DNA: TGTGCCAGCAGTCCCGGGTACTGCACTGAAGCTTTCTTT. Amino acids: CASSPGYCTEAFF.

The chain recombines TRBV21-1 with TRBJ2-5. TRBV21-1 constitutes a pseudogene. The CDR3 is 13 amino acids. In nucleotides, the CDR3 is TGTGCCAGCAGCCCCCCCCACCAAGAGACCCAGTACTTC. Protein product: CASSPPHQETQYF.

The chain combines TRBV18 with TRBJ1-1; D is uncertain. Germline CDR1 reads KGHSH; CDR2 reads LQKENI. V lost 3 bases and J 1 base, leaving 9 bases between the germline ends. The CDR3 loop spans 14 amino acids. The DNA for the CDR3 is TGTGCCAGCTCACCGTCGGTGGCGAACACTGAAGCTTTCTTT. It is translated as CASSPSVANTEAFF. Full variable domain (outside the CDR3, taken from reference TRBV18 and TRBJ1-1): NAGVMQNPRHLVRRRGQEARLRCSPMKGHSHVYWYRQLPEEGLKFMVYLQKENIIDESGMPKERFSAEFPKEGPSILRIQQVVRGDSAAYFCASSPSVANTEAFFGQGTRLTVV.

The CDR3 loop reads CASSIRTGGPHSGNTIYF. The CDR3, as DNA: TGTGCCAGCAGCATAAGGACAGGAGGACCTCACTCTGGAAACACCATATATTTT. This chain links TRBV21-1 with TRBJ1-3; the DNA was not compared with TRBD1, the D call given in the table. TRBV21-1 is a listed pseudogene. This CDR3 contains 18 residues.

This sequence joins TRBV7-2 and TRBJ1-2; 8 positions agree with TRBD1. The V gene's germline CDR1 is SGHTA and CDR2 FQGNSA. The trim removed 1 base at V and 5 bases at J, leaving 6 bases unmatched. The CDR3 extends over 15 amino acids. CDR3 nucleotides: TGTGCCAGCAGCTTAGGCGCAGGGGGCGGATATGGCTACACCTTC. This encodes CASSLGAGGGYGYTF.

The chain recombines TRBV12-5 with TRBJ2-1; D is possibly TRBD1 or TRBD2 (5 bases each). The CDR3 contains 18 residues. Germline CDR1 LGHNT, CDR2 FRNRAP. V lost 0 bases to trimming and J lost 5 bases, with 20 bases between them. CDR3 nucleotide sequence: TGTGCTAGTGGTTTGGTACGGGGCGGCAGAAGGGCGGACAATGAGCAGTTCTTC. This gives the protein CASGLVRGGRRADNEQFF.

This chain uses TRBV6-5 with TRBJ1-2, with D tentatively TRBD1 (6 bases). Germline assignment: CDR1 MNHEY and CDR2 SVGAGI. The ends were cut back, 6 bases at V and 4 bases at J, with 15 bases in the middle. The CDR3 has 14 amino acids. The CDR3: CASRQPRGLYGYTF. CDR3 DNA sequence: TGTGCCAGCAGACAACCCCGGGGGCTCTATGGCTACACCTTC.

For this clone: Other nucleotide sequences from this sample produce the same CDR3. This sequence joins TRBV12-3 or TRBV12-4 and TRBJ1-1, with no clear D. V was shortened by 3 bases and J by 0 bases, with 5 bases between the two germline ends. The CDR3 runs to 13 residues. The CDR3 loop is CASSLGLNTEAFF. The CDR3 DNA follows: TGTGCCAGCAGTTTGGGCCTGAACACTGAAGCTTTCTTT.

The V and J genes are TRBV11-3 and TRBJ2-1, with 11 bases matching TRBD1. Germline CDR1 and CDR2: SGHNT and YENEEA. CDR3 length equals 12 residues. Germline trimming cut 11 bases from V and 10 bases from J; bases unmatched to any gene: 7. CDR3 DNA: TGTGCCTCCGGACAGGGGGCTGGGGAGCAGTTCTTC. Protein product: CASGQGAGEQFF. Full variable domain (missing parts from reference TRBV11-3 and TRBJ2-1): EAGVVQSPRYKIIEKKQPVAFWCNPISGHNTLYWYLQNLGQGPELLIRYENEEAVDDSQLPKDRFSAERLKGVDSTLKIQPAELGDSAVYLCASGQGAGEQFFGPGTRLTVL.

The V call is TRBV5-1, the J call TRBJ1-5; tentatively, D is TRBD1 (5 bases). CDR3 length: 20 residues. The germline V gene has CDR1 SGHRS and CDR2 YFSETQ. V lost 2 bases to trimming and J lost 4 bases, with 28 bases between them. CDR3 in amino acids: CASSFLPSSTQTGGNQPQHF. The CDR3, as DNA: TGCGCCAGCAGCTTTTTACCATCGTCTACTCAGACCGGGGGGAATCAGCCCCAGCATTTT.